Below, 29 T cell receptor beta chains from the same sample are listed, as sequenced in a study of blood T cell repertoires in COVID-19 (dated by TCRdb to the early 2020s). Libraries were built with the immunoSEQ multiplex PCR assay. This immuneACCESS table, as held by TCRdb, lists in-frame sequences with V and J called but not all clones. Of the missing ones, under half trace to an unresolved V gene in checked studies; the others have no known cause. In all, the sample holds approximately 300,000 clones, and about 90% of those were seen once. Of the sample, over 2% falls within the top ten clones. The sample taken for sequencing was peripheral blood. All receptors come from a woman aged 45-59 years who had recovered from COVID-19.

This sequence joins TRBV7-9 and TRBJ2-7, with 12 bases lining up with TRBD1. J was trimmed by 2 bases and V by 3 bases; bases with no gene match: 2. This CDR3 comprises 15 residues. CDR1 and CDR2 (germline): SEHNR, FQNEAQ (reference sequence). CDR3 residues: CASSLGQGATYEQYF. DNA of the CDR3: TGTGCCAGCAGCTTGGGACAGGGGGCGACCTACGAGCAGTACTTC.

The V gene is TRBV6-5, the J gene TRBJ1-2; D may be TRBD1 (5 bases). Trimming stripped 7 bases from V and 7 bases from J, with 13 bases between. The CDR3 runs 12 residues. Germline CDR1 reads MNHEY; CDR2 reads SVGAGI. The CDR3 bases are TGTGCCAGCAAGAGGCGGGGGAGTGGCTACACCTTC. It translates to CASKRRGSGYTF.

The CDR3, as DNA: TGTGCCACCAGTAGCAGGACCGGGGAGCTGTTTTTT. It codes for CATSSRTGELFF. The chain recombines TRBV24-1 with TRBJ2-2; D uncertain. The CDR3 is 12 residues long. Germline V lookup: CDR1 KGHDR, CDR2 SFDVKD. V was clipped by 6 bases and J by 5 bases, with 6 bases between them.

The chain recombines TRBV5-6 with TRBJ1-4; D possibly corresponds to TRBD1 (5 bases). The length of the CDR3 is 17 residues. V was cut by 2 bases and J by 4 bases, with 18 bases left in between. Germline V gene lookup returns CDR1 SGHDT and CDR2 YYEEEE. The CDR3: CASSFQLHRGYNEKLFF. In nucleotides, the CDR3 is TGTGCCAGCAGCTTTCAATTGCACCGGGGGTATAATGAAAAACTGTTTTTT.

The chain combines TRBV30 with TRBJ1-1; the match to TRBD1 covers 7 bases. The CDR3 totals 13 residues. Germline assignment: CDR1 GTSNPN and CDR2 SVGIG (reference sequence). J gave up 2 bases and V 7 bases, and 7 bases lay outside the gene matches. The CDR3 bases are TGTGCCTCTCCCGGGACAGACAACACTGAAGCTTTCTTT. It is translated as CASPGTDNTEAFF.

The chain employs TRBV5-1 and TRBJ2-7, with 9 nucleotides matching TRBD1. The CDR3 spans 14 residues. V was pared by 3 bases and J by 5 bases, with 6 bases of the junction left unmatched. Germline-derived CDR1 and CDR2 are SGHRS and YFSETQ. The CDR3 nucleotides are TGCGCCAGCAGCTACCGGGACAGGGCAGACGAGCAGTACTTC. The encoded protein is CASSYRDRADEQYF.

This sequence joins TRBV24-1 and TRBJ2-3; maybe TRBD2 (5 bases). Deletions cut 7 bases from V and 14 bases from J, with 24 bases between. Germline assignment: CDR1 KGHDR and CDR2 SFDVKD. The CDR3 is 14 amino acids. As DNA, the CDR3 is TGTGCCACCAGCCCGGAGGCCGGGTCCCCTCCTCGGTATTTT. Translation gives CATSPEAGSPPRYF.

This chain connects TRBV7-2 to TRBJ2-1, with TRBD2 identical over 10 bases. J gave up 2 bases and V 6 bases, and 4 bases lay outside the gene matches. CDR1 is SGHTA, CDR2 FQGNSA, per germline. CDR3 length: 15 residues. The CDR3 loop reads CASRESGGAYNEQFF. The CDR3 DNA reads as TGTGCCAGCAGAGAAAGCGGGGGGGCCTACAATGAGCAGTTCTTC.

V usage is TRBV10-3 and J usage is TRBJ1-2, with 9 bases matching TRBD1. Germline V gene data show CDR1 as ENHRY and CDR2 as SYGVKD. V shed 8 bases, J shed 3 bases, and the junction held 7 bases outside the gene matches. This CDR3 region has 14 residues. CDR3 region: CAIGDRVWDYGYTF. CDR3 in DNA: TGTGCCATCGGGGACAGGGTATGGGACTATGGCTACACCTTC.

This chain uses TRBV27 with TRBJ2-7, with 12 positions matching TRBD2. The trim removed 4 bases at V and 6 bases at J, leaving 7 bases unmatched. The germline gives CDR1 MNHEY, CDR2 SMNVEV (reference sequence). The CDR3 has 15 amino acids. The CDR3 protein is CASSSASGRASEQYF. CDR3 nucleotides: TGTGCCAGCAGTTCCGCTAGCGGGAGGGCAAGCGAGCAGTACTTC.

This clone was counted a few times. The V gene is TRBV5-8, the J gene TRBJ2-2, with a possible D match to TRBD2 (6 bases). V lost 5 bases and J 4 bases, leaving 27 bases between the germline ends. The germline gives CDR1 SGHTS, CDR2 YDEGEE. This CDR3 has 19 residues. The CDR3 here is CASRIRNVPGRRATGELFF. The CDR3 coding sequence is TGTGCCAGCAGAATTCGCAACGTTCCGGGGAGGAGGGCCACCGGGGAGCTGTTTTTT.

The chain employs TRBV2 and TRBJ2-7; 7 bases agree with TRBD1. V lost 2 bases and J lost 0; bases outside the gene matches: 4. CDR3 length equals 15 residues. Germline assignment: CDR1 SNHLY and CDR2 FYNNEI. The DNA for the CDR3 is TGTGCCAGCAGTGAATTAGGGGACAGCTCCTACGAGCAGTACTTC. Residues: CASSELGDSSYEQYF.

This clone came up a few times. This chain connects TRBV5-5 to TRBJ2-2; D ambiguous. Germline assignment: CDR1 SGHKS and CDR2 YYEKEE (reference sequence). Trimming removed 2 bases from V and 2 bases from J, with 13 bases in between. The CDR3 runs 16 residues. CDR3: CASSFRSGINTGELFF. The CDR3 DNA reads as TGTGCCAGCAGCTTTAGGTCGGGTATAAACACCGGGGAGCTGTTTTTT. The complete variable domain, with remaining parts taken from reference TRBV5-5 and TRBJ2-2, reads DAGVTQSPTHLIKTRGQQVTLRCSPISGHKSVSWYQQVLGQGPQFIFQYYEKEERGRGNFPDRFSARQFPNYSSELNVNALLLGDSALYLCASSFRSGINTGELFFGEGSRLTVL.

This clone was picked up one time. The rearrangement joins TRBV9 to TRBJ2-2; TRBD1 aligns across 7 bases. CDR1 and CDR2 from the germline V gene are SGDLS and YYNGEE. With V trimmed by 3 bases and J by 7 bases, 3 bases remained unmatched. The CDR3 length is 13 residues. Here the CDR3 DNA reads TGTGCCAGCAGCGAGGGGGCCGTCGGGGAGCTGTTTTTT. This translates into CASSEGAVGELFF.

V gene TRBV5-1 combines with J gene TRBJ1-2; TRBD1 might be the D (6 bases). V was shortened by 0 bases and J by 8 bases, with 20 bases between the two germline ends. Germline CDR1 is SGHRS and CDR2 is YFSETQ. The CDR3 sequence is 16 residues long. CDR3 coding DNA: TGCGCCAGCAGCTTGGCGGTTAATAGACAGGACCGAGGCTACACCTTC. This gives the protein CASSLAVNRQDRGYTF.

This clone was recorded only once. CDR3 nucleotides: TGTGCCAGCAGCTCCCGGGACAGGGCCACCTACGAGCAGTACTTC. Translated: CASSSRDRATYEQYF. This sequence joins TRBV5-4 and TRBJ2-7, with 9 nucleotides matching TRBD1. The CDR3 is made up of 15 amino acids. J gave up 2 bases and V 3 bases, and 6 bases lay outside the gene matches. The germline V gene encodes CDR1 SGHNT and CDR2 YYREEE (reference sequence).

This clone was counted a single time. The chain uses TRBV11-1 and TRBJ2-5; D may be TRBD2 (6 bases). Trimming pared 1 base from V and 4 bases from J, leaving 13 bases between. Per the germline V gene, CDR1 is SGHAT and CDR2 is FQDESV (reference sequence). There are 15 residues in the CDR3. The CDR3: CASSLGSGGAETQYF. The DNA for the CDR3 is TGTGCCAGCAGCTTAGGATCTGGCGGGGCAGAGACCCAGTACTTC.

The V and J genes are TRBV5-8 and TRBJ1-1; 9 nucleotides align to TRBD1. Trimming cost V 2 bases and J 6 bases; bases outside gene matches: 8. The germline V gene has CDR1 SGHTS and CDR2 YDEGEE. The CDR3 loop spans 15 amino acids. CDR3 nucleotides: TGTGCCAGCAGCTTTATTAGCGGGACAGGGTCTGAAGCTTTCTTT. Protein: CASSFISGTGSEAFF.

The genes are TRBV18 and TRBJ2-7; 7 bases are a match to TRBD1. This CDR3 is 15 amino acids long. Trimming at V came to 0 bases and at J to 9 bases, leaving 11 bases not matched to a gene. Germline V gene data show CDR1 as KGHSH and CDR2 as LQKENI. CDR3 in amino acids: CASSPPTGAGSAQYF. CDR3 coding DNA: TGTGCCAGCTCACCACCAACAGGGGCAGGGAGTGCGCAGTACTTC.

The chain employs TRBV7-3 and TRBJ2-3; TRBD2 agrees at 9 bases. This CDR3 contains 15 residues. The V and J ends lost 3 bases and 0 bases, in that order; junction bases with no gene match: 1. CDR1 and CDR2 from the germline V gene are SGHTA and FQGTGA. The CDR3 DNA sequence: TGTGCCAGCAGCTTTGGACTAGCGAGCACAGATACGCAGTATTTT. It encodes CASSFGLASTDTQYF.

There are a few counts of this clone. V is TRBV5-4 and J is TRBJ1-4, with D perhaps matching TRBD1 (5 bases). The germline V gene has CDR1 SGHNT and CDR2 YYREEE (reference sequence). CDR3 size: 15 residues. The V end was cut by 5 bases, the J end by 8 bases, with 19 bases between. CDR3 protein: CASRRSPTSGEKLFF. The CDR3 bases are TGTGCCAGCAGGAGATCGCCTACATCAGGGGAAAAACTGTTTTTT.

The chain has TRBV5-4 and TRBJ2-7; 8 nucleotides match TRBD1. The V gene end was trimmed by 4 bases and the J gene end by 1 base; junction bases not matched to a gene: 7. Looked up from germline, CDR1 is SGHNT and CDR2 is YYREEE (reference sequence). This CDR3 has 15 amino acids. CDR3 sequence: CASSPGTGLSYEQYF. The CDR3 region has the DNA TGTGCCAGCAGCCCGGGGACAGGACTTTCCTACGAGCAGTACTTC. The whole variable domain, filled in from reference TRBV5-4 and TRBJ2-7, reads ETGVTQSPTHLIKTRGQQVTLRCSSQSGHNTVSWYQQALGQGPQFIFQYYREEENGRGNFPPRFSGLQFPNYSSELNVNALELDDSALYLCASSPGTGLSYEQYFGPGTRLTVT.

J is TRBJ2-1 and V is TRBV4-3, with D hard to call. V lost 4 bases to trimming and J lost 7 bases, with 17 bases between them. The CDR3 length is 15 residues. CDR1 is LGHNA and CDR2 is YSLEER in the germline V gene. The CDR3 DNA sequence: TGCGCCAGCAGCCCCACCCGAGACTTTCCGAATGAGCAGTTCTTC. It yields the protein CASSPTRDFPNEQFF.

A few counts support this clone. The chain combines TRBV11-2 with TRBJ1-2; a weak D match, TRBD1 (5 bases). Per germline, CDR1 SGHAT and CDR2 FQNNGV. V lost 5 bases to trimming and J lost 6 bases, with 13 bases between them. This CDR3 contains 13 residues. As DNA, the CDR3 is TGTGCCAGCAGCCCCCGGGGGGGGGATGGCTACACCTTC. As protein: CASSPRGGDGYTF. Full variable domain (outside the CDR3, taken from reference TRBV11-2 and TRBJ1-2): EAGVAQSPRYKIIEKRQSVAFWCNPISGHATLYWYQQILGQGPKLLIQFQNNGVVDDSQLPKDRFSAERLKGVDSTLKIQPAKLEDSAVYLCASSPRGGDGYTFGSGTRLTVV.

The CDR3 DNA is TGTGCCAGCAGCCGCGGCGGGGAAGGTGGCTACACCTTC. Translation gives CASSRGGEGGYTF. This rearrangement joins TRBV12-3 or TRBV12-4 to TRBJ1-2; D ambiguous. With 6 bases removed from V and 7 bases from J, the gap between germline ends came to 15 bases. This CDR3 has 13 amino acids.

V usage is TRBV13 and J usage is TRBJ1-3; 8 nucleotides agree with TRBD1. The CDR3 contains 15 residues. The V gene's germline CDR1 is PRHDT and CDR2 FYEKMQ (reference sequence). V lost 0 bases, J lost 4 bases, and 2 bases stayed unmatched. The CDR3 coding sequence is TGTGCCAGCAGCTTAGGGGGGGACAGGGGAAACACCATATATTTT. It specifies CASSLGGDRGNTIYF.

This chain connects TRBV2 to TRBJ2-3, with 8 bases that match TRBD2. Germline trimming cut 5 bases from V and 4 bases from J; bases unmatched to any gene: 5. The CDR3 contains 14 residues. CDR1 and CDR2 (germline): SNHLY, FYNNEI. The CDR3 reads CASSRLAPADTQYF. Here the CDR3 DNA reads TGTGCCAGCAGTCGACTAGCGCCGGCAGATACGCAGTATTTT.

The chain joins TRBV7-2 to TRBJ1-2, with 9 bases identical to TRBD1. V was pared by 6 bases and J by 7 bases, with 6 bases of the junction left unmatched. The CDR3 runs to 13 residues. Germline loops: CDR1 SGHTA, CDR2 FQGNSA. The CDR3 protein is CASRITGGGGYTF. In DNA, the CDR3 is TGTGCCAGCAGAATTACAGGGGGCGGTGGCTACACCTTC.

This sequence joins TRBV7-2 and TRBJ2-1, with D possibly matching TRBD2 (6 bases). Germline assignment: CDR1 SGHTA and CDR2 FQGNSA. Trimming pared 5 bases from V and 0 bases from J, leaving 23 bases between. The CDR3 has 19 amino acids. Here the CDR3 reads CASSTDGRTSLISYNEQFF. The CDR3 nucleotides are TGTGCCAGCAGCACGGATGGCCGAACTAGCCTCATCTCCTACAATGAGCAGTTCTTC.